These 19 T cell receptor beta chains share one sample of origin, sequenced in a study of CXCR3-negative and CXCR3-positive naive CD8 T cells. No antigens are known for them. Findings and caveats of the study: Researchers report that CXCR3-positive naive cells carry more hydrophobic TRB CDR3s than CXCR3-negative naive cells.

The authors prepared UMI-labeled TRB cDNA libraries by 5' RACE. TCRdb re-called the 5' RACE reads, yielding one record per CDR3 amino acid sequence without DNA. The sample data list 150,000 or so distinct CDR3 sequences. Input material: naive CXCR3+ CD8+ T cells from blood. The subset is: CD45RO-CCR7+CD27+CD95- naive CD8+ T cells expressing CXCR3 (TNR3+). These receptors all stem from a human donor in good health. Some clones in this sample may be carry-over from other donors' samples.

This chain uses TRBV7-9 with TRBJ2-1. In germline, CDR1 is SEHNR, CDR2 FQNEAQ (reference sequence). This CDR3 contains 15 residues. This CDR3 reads CASSLSGTSNNEQFF.

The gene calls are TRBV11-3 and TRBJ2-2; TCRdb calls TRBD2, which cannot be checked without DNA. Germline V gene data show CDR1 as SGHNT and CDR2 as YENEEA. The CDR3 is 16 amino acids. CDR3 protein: CASSPMDYPNTGELFF.

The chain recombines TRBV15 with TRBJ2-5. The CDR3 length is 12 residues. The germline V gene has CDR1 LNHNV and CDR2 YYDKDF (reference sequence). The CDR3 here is CATSQTGETQYF.

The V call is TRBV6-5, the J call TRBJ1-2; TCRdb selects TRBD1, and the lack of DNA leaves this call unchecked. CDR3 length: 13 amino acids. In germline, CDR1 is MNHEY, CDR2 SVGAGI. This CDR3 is CASRQDKVYGYTF.

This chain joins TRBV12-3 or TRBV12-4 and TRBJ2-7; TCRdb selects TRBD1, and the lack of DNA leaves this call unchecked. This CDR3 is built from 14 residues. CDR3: CASRPQGGAEEQYF.

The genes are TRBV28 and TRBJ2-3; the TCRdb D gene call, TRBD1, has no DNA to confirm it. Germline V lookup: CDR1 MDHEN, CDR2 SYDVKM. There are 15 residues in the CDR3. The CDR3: CASSLYEGGADTQYF.

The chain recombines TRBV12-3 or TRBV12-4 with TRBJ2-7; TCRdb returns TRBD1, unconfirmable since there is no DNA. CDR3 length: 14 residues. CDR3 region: CASSSRGGPYEPYF.

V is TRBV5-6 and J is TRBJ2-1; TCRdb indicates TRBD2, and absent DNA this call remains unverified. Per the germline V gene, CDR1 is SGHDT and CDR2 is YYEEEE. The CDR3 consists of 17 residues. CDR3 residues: CASSFGLAGDSYNEQFF.

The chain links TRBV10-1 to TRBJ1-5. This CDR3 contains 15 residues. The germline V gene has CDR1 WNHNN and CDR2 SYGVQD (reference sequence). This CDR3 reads CASSESWSNNQPQHF.

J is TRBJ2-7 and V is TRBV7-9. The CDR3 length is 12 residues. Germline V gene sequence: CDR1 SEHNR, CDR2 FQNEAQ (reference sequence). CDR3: CASSYNSYEQYF.

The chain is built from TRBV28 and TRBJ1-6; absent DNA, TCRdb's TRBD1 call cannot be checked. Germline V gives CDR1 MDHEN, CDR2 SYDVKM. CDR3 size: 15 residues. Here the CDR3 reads CASITSGTGPSPLHF.

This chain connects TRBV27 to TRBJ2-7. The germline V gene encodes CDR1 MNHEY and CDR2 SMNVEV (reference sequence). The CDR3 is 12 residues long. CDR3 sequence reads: CASSDGPYEQYF.

CDR3 sequence: CASSSGIWGFGTQYF. This chain uses TRBV13 with TRBJ2-5; there is no DNA to check the TCRdb D call of TRBD1. CDR1 and CDR2 (germline): PRHDT, FYEKMQ (reference sequence). The CDR3 has 15 residues.

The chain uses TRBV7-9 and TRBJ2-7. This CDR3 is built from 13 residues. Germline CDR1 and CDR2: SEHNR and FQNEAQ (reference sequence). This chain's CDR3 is CASSLLQSEEQYF.

The CDR3 is CASSQDHQGDRSTIYF. This sequence joins TRBV4-3 and TRBJ1-3; TCRdb returns TRBD1, unconfirmable since there is no DNA. This CDR3 is 16 amino acids long. Per the germline V gene, CDR1 is LGHNA and CDR2 is YSLEER.

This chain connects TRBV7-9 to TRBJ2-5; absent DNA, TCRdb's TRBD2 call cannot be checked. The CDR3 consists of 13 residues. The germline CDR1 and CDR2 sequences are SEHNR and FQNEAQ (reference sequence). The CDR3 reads CASSWGGQETQYF.

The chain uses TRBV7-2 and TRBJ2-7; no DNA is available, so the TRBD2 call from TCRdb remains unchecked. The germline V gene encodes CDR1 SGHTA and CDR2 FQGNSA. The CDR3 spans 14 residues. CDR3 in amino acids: CASTPARRTYEQYF.

The CDR3 sequence: CAPGTGVYTQYF. The chain joins TRBV23-1 to TRBJ2-3; as DNA is missing, the TRBD1 call by TCRdb cannot be tested. TRBV23-1 carries the ORF label, with uncertain function. The CDR3 runs 12 residues.

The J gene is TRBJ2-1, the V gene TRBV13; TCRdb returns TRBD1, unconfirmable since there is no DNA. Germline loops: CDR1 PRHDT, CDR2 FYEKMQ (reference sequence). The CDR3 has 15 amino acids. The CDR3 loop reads CASSLPGGGFNEQFF.